This TCR beta chain was recovered during a study of cytomegalovirus exposure and HLA in healthy donors. Overall study context: Within an early data release were tens of millions of unique TCRs drawn from HLA-typed donors. General study results and limits: Later genetic work tied a missense DCLRE1C variant to beta-chain V and J trimming.

PCR primers comprised 60 Vbeta and 13 Jbeta primers. Libraries were prepared by immunoSEQ multiplex PCR; TCRdb keeps only in-frame clonotypes and omits some of them. There are 150,000 to 200,000 clones in the sample; about three quarters occur only once, and 1.4% lies in the top ten. Details on this clone: Its antigen remains unknown.

Sequencing was done on a sample of PBMCs. This clonotype originated in a man aged 18 to 30 in good health and CMV-seronegative.

DNA for the CDR3: TGTGCCAGCAGCGGACAGGGACCGGGCTTCTATGGCTACACCTTC. The encoded protein is CASSGQGPGFYGYTF. The chain employs TRBV9 and TRBJ1-2; TRBD1 matches at 7 bases. The CDR3 is 15 amino acids. V shed 3 bases, J shed 4 bases, and the junction held 9 bases outside the gene matches. CDR1 and CDR2 (germline): SGDLS, YYNGEE.